This T cell receptor (beta chain) comes out of a study of early T cells in non-severe SARS-CoV-2 infection. CDR3 length: 14 residues. The V end was cut by 1 base, the J end by 5 bases, with 12 bases between. Germline V gene data show CDR1 as DFQATT and CDR2 as SNEGSKA (reference sequence). TCRdb used MiXCR to reprocess the 5' RACE reads, holding one entry per CDR3 protein. This sample carries roughly 64,000 distinct CDR3 sequences, 10% to 12% of them seen once, and the ten largest clones take 2.9%. This clonotype turned up a few times. The TCR originated in an adult who was a healthcare worker with PCR-confirmed SARS-CoV-2 infection or an uninfected control (not recorded which). Sequenced here: whole blood, sampled at baseline. The gene calls are TRBV20-1 and TRBJ2-4, with a weak D call TRBD1 (5 bases). CDR3 nucleotides: TGCAGTGCTAGAGTTCAGGGTTCTGAAAACATTCAGTACTTC. It encodes CSARVQGSENIQYF.